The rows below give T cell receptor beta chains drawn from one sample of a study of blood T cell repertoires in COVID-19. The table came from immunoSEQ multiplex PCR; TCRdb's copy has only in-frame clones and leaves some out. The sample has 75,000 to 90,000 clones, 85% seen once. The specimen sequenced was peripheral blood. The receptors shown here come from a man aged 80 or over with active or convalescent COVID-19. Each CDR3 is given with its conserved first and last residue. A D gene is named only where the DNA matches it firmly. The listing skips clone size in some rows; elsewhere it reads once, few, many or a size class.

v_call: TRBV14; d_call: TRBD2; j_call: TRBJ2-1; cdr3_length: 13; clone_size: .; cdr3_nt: TGTGCCAGCAGCCGAGGACTAGGGAATGAGCAGTTCTTC; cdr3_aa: CASSRGLGNEQFF
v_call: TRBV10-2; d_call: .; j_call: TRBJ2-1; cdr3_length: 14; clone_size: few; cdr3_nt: TGCGCCAGCAGGGCCCTAGGGGCCTGGGATGAGCAGTTCTTC; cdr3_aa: CASRALGAWDEQFF
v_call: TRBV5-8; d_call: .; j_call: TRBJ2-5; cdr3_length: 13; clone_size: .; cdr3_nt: TGTGCCAGCAGCTCCGAGGCGGCAGAGACCCAGTACTTC; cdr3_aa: CASSSEAAETQYF
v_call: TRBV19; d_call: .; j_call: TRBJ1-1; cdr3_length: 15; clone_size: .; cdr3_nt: TGTGCCAGTACCCCTACGGGTCAGACGAACACTGAAGCTTTCTTT; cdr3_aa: CASTPTGQTNTEAFF
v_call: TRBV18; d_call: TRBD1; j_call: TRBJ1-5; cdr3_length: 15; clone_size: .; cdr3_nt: TGTGCCAGCTCACGTCCTGGGACAGGGAGTCAGCCCCAGCATTTT; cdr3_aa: CASSRPGTGSQPQHF
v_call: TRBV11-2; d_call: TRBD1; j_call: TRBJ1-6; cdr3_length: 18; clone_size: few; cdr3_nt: TGTGCCAGCAGCTCAATACGGGGGGACAGGGGGTATAATTCACCCCTCCACTTT; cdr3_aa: CASSSIRGDRGYNSPLHF
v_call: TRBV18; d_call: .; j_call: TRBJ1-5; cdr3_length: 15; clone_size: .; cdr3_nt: TGTGCCAGCTCACCACGGGAGGGTTCCAATCAGCCCCAGCATTTT; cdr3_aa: CASSPREGSNQPQHF
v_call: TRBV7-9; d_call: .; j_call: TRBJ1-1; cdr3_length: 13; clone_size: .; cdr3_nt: TGTGCCAGCAGCGGCGGAACGAACACTGAAGCTTTCTTT; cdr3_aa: CASSGGTNTEAFF
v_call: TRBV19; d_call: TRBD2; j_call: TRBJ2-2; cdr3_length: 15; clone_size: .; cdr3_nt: TGTGCCAGTAGTATTTCTAGCGGGAGGCACGGGGAGCTGTTTTTT; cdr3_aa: CASSISSGRHGELFF
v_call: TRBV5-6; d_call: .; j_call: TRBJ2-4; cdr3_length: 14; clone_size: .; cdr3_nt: TGTGCCAGCAGCTACGACAGAGCCAAAAACATTCAGTACTTC; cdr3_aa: CASSYDRAKNIQYF
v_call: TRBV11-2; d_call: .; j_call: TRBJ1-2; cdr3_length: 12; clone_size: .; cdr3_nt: TGTGCCAGCAGCCTAATTAGAGGTGGCTACACCTTC; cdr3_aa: CASSLIRGGYTF
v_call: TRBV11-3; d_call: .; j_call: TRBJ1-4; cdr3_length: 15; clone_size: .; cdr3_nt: TGTGCCAGCAGCGCGGACATGGGGGCTTTTAAAAAACTGTTTTTT; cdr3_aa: CASSADMGAFKKLFF
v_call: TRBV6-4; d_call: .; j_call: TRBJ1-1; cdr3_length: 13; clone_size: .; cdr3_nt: TGTGCCAGCAGTGAACAGGGGAACACTGAAGCTTTCTTT; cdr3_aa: CASSEQGNTEAFF
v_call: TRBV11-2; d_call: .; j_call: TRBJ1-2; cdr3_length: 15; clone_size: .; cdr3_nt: TGTGCCAGCAGCTTAAGCCCGGGACACACCTATGGCTACACCTTC; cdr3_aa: CASSLSPGHTYGYTF
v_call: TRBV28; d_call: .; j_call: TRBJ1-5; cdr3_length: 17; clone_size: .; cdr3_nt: TGTGCCAGCAGTTTATCCGGGTATGAAGGTAGCAATCAGCCCCAGCATTTT; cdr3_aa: CASSLSGYEGSNQPQHF
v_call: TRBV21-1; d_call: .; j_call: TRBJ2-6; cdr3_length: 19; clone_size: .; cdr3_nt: TGTGCCAGCAGCAAAGGTGCTAGCGGAAACTCCCTCTGGGCCAACGTCCTGACTTTC; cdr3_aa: CASSKGASGNSLWANVLTF
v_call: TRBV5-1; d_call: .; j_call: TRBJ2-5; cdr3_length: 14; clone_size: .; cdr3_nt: TGCGCCAGCAGCTTTGCTGAGGCCCGGGAGACCCAGTACTTC; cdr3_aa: CASSFAEARETQYF
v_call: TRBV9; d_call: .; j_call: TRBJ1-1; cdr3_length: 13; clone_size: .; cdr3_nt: TGTGCCAGCAGCCAAAACCCGACAGGCACGGCTTTCTTT; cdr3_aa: CASSQNPTGTAFF